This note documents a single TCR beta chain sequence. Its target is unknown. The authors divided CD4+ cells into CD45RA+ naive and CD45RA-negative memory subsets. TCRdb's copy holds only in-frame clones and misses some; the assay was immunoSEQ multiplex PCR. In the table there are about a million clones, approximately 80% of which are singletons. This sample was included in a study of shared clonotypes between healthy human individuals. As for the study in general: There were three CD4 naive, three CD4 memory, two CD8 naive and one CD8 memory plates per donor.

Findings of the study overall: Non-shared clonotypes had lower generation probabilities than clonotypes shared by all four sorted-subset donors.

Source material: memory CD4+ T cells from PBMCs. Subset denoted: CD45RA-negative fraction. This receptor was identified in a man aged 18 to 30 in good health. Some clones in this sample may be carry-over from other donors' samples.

The CDR3, as DNA: TGCGCCAGCAGCTCGGCAGGGGGCTCCTCCTACGAGCAGTACTTC. Amino acid sequence: CASSSAGGSSYEQYF. V gene TRBV5-1 combines with J gene TRBJ2-7; TRBD1 agrees at 8 bases. V shed 3 bases and J 0 bases; nucleotides not matched to a gene: 5. The length of the CDR3 is 15 residues. CDR1 and CDR2 from the germline V gene are SGHRS and YFSETQ.